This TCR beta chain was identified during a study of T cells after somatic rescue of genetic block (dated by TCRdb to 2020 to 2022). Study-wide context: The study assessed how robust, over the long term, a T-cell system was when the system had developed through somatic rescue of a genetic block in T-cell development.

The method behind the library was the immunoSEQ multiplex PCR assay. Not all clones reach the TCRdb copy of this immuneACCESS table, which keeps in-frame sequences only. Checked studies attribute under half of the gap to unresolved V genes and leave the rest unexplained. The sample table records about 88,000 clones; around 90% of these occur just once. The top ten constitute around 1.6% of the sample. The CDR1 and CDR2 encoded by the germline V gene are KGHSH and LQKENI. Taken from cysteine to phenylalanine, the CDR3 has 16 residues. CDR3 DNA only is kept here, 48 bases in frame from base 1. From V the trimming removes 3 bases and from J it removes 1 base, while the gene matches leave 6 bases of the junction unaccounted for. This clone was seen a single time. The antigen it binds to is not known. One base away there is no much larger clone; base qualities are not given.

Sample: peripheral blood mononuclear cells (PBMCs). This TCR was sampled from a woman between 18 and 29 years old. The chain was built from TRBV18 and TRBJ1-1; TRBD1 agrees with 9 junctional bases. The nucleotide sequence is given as TGTGCCAGCTCACCCCTCCGGGACAGGGAGAACACTGAAGCTTTCTTT. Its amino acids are CASSPLRDRENTEAFF.